This TCR beta chain is drawn from a study of blood T cells in healthy people across ages. Study-wide points: PBMCs went unsorted, and a conclusive naive versus antigen-experienced comparison was therefore prevented.

PCR was performed a second time for about 7 to 11 cycles using a sample-barcoded 5' primer and a J-beta primer mix. TCRdb redid the calling of the 5' RACE reads with MiXCR, one entry per CDR3 protein. Of roughly 1,500,000 distinct CDR3 sequences detected, 30% to 40% appear once; the ten largest clones hold about 11%. This clonotype was found many times. Its antigen is undetermined. This CDR3 has 13 amino acids. CDR1 PRHDT and CDR2 FYEKMQ come from the germline V gene (reference sequence). Trimming left V 5 bases short and J 2 bases short, with 7 bases between. The receptor was derived from a woman in her 30s in good health. Sequenced input: blood. V and J are TRBV13 and TRBJ2-1, with D unclear. The CDR3, as DNA: TGTGCCAGCAGCCCACTGACCTACAATGAGCAGTTCTTC. Its translation: CASSPLTYNEQFF.